Here is one T cell receptor beta chain with its context. The antigen it binds to is not known. Per-base quality was not reported, and no clone a single base away is much larger than it. Library method: 5' RACE. The listed sequencing device is Illumina HiSeq 2000. Template switching added a universal primer binding site, and the final cDNA carried a unique molecular identifier that allowed TCR cDNA molecules to be counted accurately. Specific primers in the conserved constant-segment region were used to synthesize first-strand cDNA for the TCR alpha and beta chains. To control for contamination, every cDNA library carried two barcodes: a SMART-Mk sample barcode plus Illumina barcodes. TruSeq adapter sequences and Illumina sample barcodes were added in two successive PCR steps. Sequencing of the TCR alpha and beta cDNA libraries was done on the Illumina HiSeq platform using custom primers. The study's own analysis went as follows. MiGEC processed the raw reads to extract unique molecular identifiers, while MiXCR was used to determine the CDR3 positions. For each individual, recombination models were inferred using an EM algorithm with the repgenHMM and IGoR tools. Shared clonotypes were analyzed with the tcR package in R, and sharing was normalized by the product of cloneset sizes. Out-of-frame nonproductive sequences were analyzed to study raw recombination free of thymic and clonal selection effects. The public reads were reanalyzed by TCRdb: fastp trimming at Q25, MiXCR alignment, in-frame beta chains only. When rows share a CDR3 protein, they turn into one entry using the most common DNA and genes. TCRdb assigned the V and J calls; the authors' analysis was not used. The sample has 430,000 or so distinct CDR3 sequences on record, approximately 24% of them singletons. The top ten clonotypes cover over 2.5% of the sample.

The source of the sample is a study of identical twins (dated by TCRdb to 2015 to 2016). General notes on the study: The study deep-sequenced TCR alpha and beta repertoires from monozygotic twins, unrelated adults of various ages and cord blood to test whether fetal clonotypes persist. Replicate twin experiments were performed at different times using different library preparation protocols to rule out contamination.

CDR3 length: 16 amino acids, cysteine to phenylalanine. This entry keeps only the CDR3 DNA: 48 bases, framed from base 1. CDR1 is given as SNHLY and CDR2 as FYNNEI, both from the germline V gene. Trimming takes 6 bases off V and 1 base off J; junction bases not matched to a gene: 5. Study-level results and caveats: Excess twin sharing in beta out-of-frame sequences was weaker because fewer shared sequences lowered the signal-to-noise ratio. In monozygotic twins, recombination models systematically underestimated out-of-frame TCR alpha sharing, but the models matched the sharing seen between unrelated individuals. Conclusions relied on cross-sectional statistical analysis, since the same donors could not be followed over many years. Out-of-frame TCR alpha sequences shared between twins showed an excess of low generation-probability sequences compared with coincidental sharing between unrelated individuals. Abundant cord blood beta clonotypes had fewer insertions, young adult naive repertoires showed a similar but weaker trend, and memory repertoires showed no such trend. Invariant T cells such as MAIT and iNKT could partly confound zero-insertion analyses, though diverse VJ usage argued against this for most clonotypes.

Every donor in the study was a healthy Caucasian. The twin cohort comprised three pairs of female monozygotic twins, all aged about 18 to 30 years. Positive isolation kits from Invitrogen were used to isolate the CD4+ and CD8+ T cell populations. The sample was also reused in another study, on T cells expressing NK-cell markers. According to the second study: In sorted CD3+CD56+NKG2C+, CD3+CD56+NKG2C- and CD3+CD56-NKG2C+ T-cell subsets from eight or nine donors, TCR beta-chain repertoires were profiled. Among the eight sequenced donors, seven were HCMV-seropositive and one was HCMV-seronegative. In several experiments an anti-gammadeltaTCR antibody was added to restrict sorting to alphabetaTCR-expressing T cells. For more than 5 donors, the dominant CD3+CD56+NKG2C+ clonotypes were among the top 10 CD8+ clonotypes and accounted for about 1.0-8% of CD8+ T cells. Those dominant clonotypes were again the most abundant among CD3+CD56-NKG2C+ cells in a handful of donors, at roughly 25-65%. Whether the expanded NKG2C-expressing T cell clones were specific for HCMV antigens was left unclear. All eight donors whose samples were sequenced were randomly selected healthy volunteers, three of them men and five women. To determine HCMV serostatus, a commercial ELISA kit was used to detect HCMV-specific IgG in serum. MIGEC was used to demultiplex reads and group reads by UMI, and MiTCR was used to assemble and quantify clonotypes. To exclude erroneous sequences, any TCR cDNA sequence not supported by at least two reads was discarded. The tcR package was used for downstream repertoire analysis, and clonotypes were matched across fractions by CDR3 nucleotide sequence plus V segment. VDJmatch was used to annotate antigen specificity against VDJdb, with one amino acid substitution in CDR3 allowed.

The sequencing sample was made of CD4+ T cells sorted from blood. The origin of this receptor is a woman younger than 35 in good health. The chain employs TRBV2 and TRBJ2-2, and TRBD2 matches 10 of the central bases. The nucleotide sequence reads TGTGCCAGCAGCCGGACTAGCGGAAGGAACACCGGGGAGCTGTTTTTT. This sequence encodes CASSRTSGRNTGELFF.